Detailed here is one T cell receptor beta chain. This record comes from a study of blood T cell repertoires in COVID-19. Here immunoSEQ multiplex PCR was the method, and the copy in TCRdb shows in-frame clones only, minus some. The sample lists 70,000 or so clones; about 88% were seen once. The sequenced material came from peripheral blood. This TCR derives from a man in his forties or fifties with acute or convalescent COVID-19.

This CDR3 is CASSKGAGRFEEKLFF. The DNA for the CDR3 is TGTGCCAGCAGCAAAGGGGCAGGGCGCTTTGAGGAAAAACTGTTTTTT. The chain uses TRBV21-1 and TRBJ1-4; the table's TRBD1 call for D was not verified on the DNA. TRBV21-1 counts as a pseudogene. The CDR3 spans 16 residues.